The 20 T cell receptor beta chains below all came from one sample that was sequenced in a study of OX40 agonist ivuxolimab in advanced cancers. The assay was immunoSEQ multiplex PCR, and TCRdb's table has in-frame clones only and misses some. The data contain approximately 50,000 clones, approximately 79% of them seen just once; the ten biggest clones take up 2% to 2.5%. The sample here was CD4+ or CD8+ T cells sorted from blood, taken in a trial of the OX40 agonist ivuxolimab. Receptors originate from an adult with an advanced solid tumor such as melanoma, head and neck, liver or kidney cancer.

This chain links TRBV29-1 with TRBJ1-2; 9 bases line up with TRBD1. The CDR3 consists of 14 residues. CDR1 SQVTM and CDR2 ANQGSEA come from the germline V gene. J gave up 4 bases and V 5 bases, and 8 bases lay outside the gene matches. The DNA for the CDR3 is TGCAGCGTTTCAACGACAGGGGGTGGCTATGGCTACACCTTC. Translation: CSVSTTGGGYGYTF.

The genes are TRBV6-6 and TRBJ1-5, with D perhaps TRBD1 (6 bases). This CDR3 contains 13 residues. Trimming shortened V by 5 bases and J by 4 bases, and 9 bases separated the two germline ends. CDR1 is MNHNY, CDR2 SVGAGI, per germline (reference sequence). As DNA, the CDR3 is TGTGCCAGCAGTCCCGACAGGAATCAGCCCCAGCATTTT. This translates into CASSPDRNQPQHF.

The chain links TRBV7-2 to TRBJ1-6; 12 positions match TRBD1. Germline V lookup: CDR1 SGHTA, CDR2 FQGNSA. The ends lost 3 bases at V and 9 bases at J; junction bases unmatched: 9. The CDR3 contains 17 residues. This CDR3 is CASSFGRDRGPGSPLHF. In DNA form, the CDR3 reads TGTGCCAGCAGCTTTGGCCGGGACAGGGGGCCGGGTTCACCCCTCCACTTT. The complete variable domain, with remaining parts taken from reference TRBV7-2 and TRBJ1-6, reads GAGVSQSPSNKVTEKGKDVELRCDPISGHTALYWYRQSLGQGLEFLIYFQGNSAPDKSGLPSDRFSAERTGGSVSTLTIQRTQQEDSAVYLCASSFGRDRGPGSPLHFGNGTRLTVT.

This rearrangement joins TRBV6-6 to TRBJ1-1; D is possibly TRBD1 (5 bases). This CDR3 region has 14 residues. The V gene's germline CDR1 is MNHNY and CDR2 SVGAGI (reference sequence). V gave up 6 bases and J gave up 1 base, with 12 bases separating them. The CDR3 region is CASSGGSRNTEAFF. CDR3 nucleotides: TGTGCCAGCAGCGGGGGGAGCCGGAACACTGAAGCTTTCTTT.

This chain links TRBV5-6 with TRBJ1-2; 8 bases match TRBD1. CDR1 and CDR2 (germline): SGHDT, YYEEEE. The ends lost 0 bases at V and 4 bases at J; junction bases unmatched: 5. The CDR3 has 15 amino acids. CDR3 amino acids: CASSLVDREAYGYTF. In nucleotides, the CDR3 is TGTGCCAGCAGCTTGGTGGACAGGGAGGCCTATGGCTACACCTTC.

This clone is a singleton in its sample. The V call is TRBV7-2, the J call TRBJ2-3, with 8 bases matching TRBD2. The CDR3 is 15 residues long. With V trimmed by 4 bases and J by 4 bases, 7 bases remained unmatched. Germline values: CDR1 SGHTA, CDR2 FQGNSA. The CDR3 region has the DNA TGTGCCAGCAGCTCTTCCGGGACTAGGGCAGATACGCAGTATTTT. Translating gives CASSSSGTRADTQYF.

The rearrangement joins TRBV5-4 to TRBJ1-2, with TRBD1 matching over 9 bases. Germline CDR1 and CDR2: SGHNT and YYREEE (reference sequence). The V and J ends lost 3 bases and 1 base, in that order; junction bases with no gene match: 1. This CDR3 is 14 amino acids long. CDR3 loop: CASSSGQGNYGYTF. CDR3 nucleotide sequence: TGTGCCAGCAGCTCGGGACAGGGTAACTATGGCTACACCTTC.

This chain joins TRBV10-1 and TRBJ1-1, with D possibly matching TRBD1 (5 bases). Germline values: CDR1 WNHNN, CDR2 SYGVQD (reference sequence). The length of the CDR3 is 14 residues. V lost 5 bases, J lost 2 bases, and 12 bases lay in between. For the CDR3, the DNA is TGCGCCAGCAGTTTCCAGGGAGCCAACACTGAAGCTTTCTTT. Its translation: CASSFQGANTEAFF.

This clone was found a few times. The chain combines TRBV19 with TRBJ2-3; TRBD2 matches at 8 bases. Trimming at V came to 5 bases and at J to 4 bases, leaving 14 bases not matched to a gene. Germline V gene sequence: CDR1 LNHDA, CDR2 SQIVND (reference sequence). The length of the CDR3 is 17 residues. CDR3 in DNA: TGTGCCAGTAGTCGGTGGAGCGGGAGAACGAAAGCAGATACGCAGTATTTT. The encoded protein is CASSRWSGRTKADTQYF.

The chain has TRBV11-2 and TRBJ1-4; D possibly corresponds to TRBD1 (6 bases). CDR3 length: 15 amino acids. The V end was cut by 2 bases, the J end by 4 bases, with 11 bases between. The germline gives CDR1 SGHAT, CDR2 FQNNGV. The CDR3 loop reads CASSLSGTSNEKLFF. CDR3 nucleotide sequence: TGTGCCAGCAGCTTATCCGGGACAAGTAATGAAAAACTGTTTTTT.

This chain connects TRBV28 to TRBJ2-5; TRBD1 agrees at 9 bases. The V and J ends lost 4 bases and 7 bases, in that order; junction bases with no gene match: 10. Germline V lookup: CDR1 MDHEN, CDR2 SYDVKM. The CDR3 has 15 amino acids. The CDR3 region is CASSSGTGNTRTQYF. CDR3 coding DNA: TGTGCCAGCAGTTCCGGGACAGGGAATACCAGGACCCAGTACTTC. Full variable domain (remainder filled in from reference TRBV28 and TRBJ2-5): DVKVTQSSRYLVKRTGEKVFLECVQDMDHENMFWYRQDPGLGLRLIYFSYDVKMKEKGDIPEGYSVSREKKERFSLILESASTNQTSMYLCASSSGTGNTRTQYFGPGTRLLVL.

CDR3 in DNA: TGTGCCAGTAGTATGGGGGCATACAATGAGCAGTTCTTC. Protein: CASSMGAYNEQFF. V is TRBV19 and J is TRBJ2-1, with D possibly TRBD1 on 6 matching bases. Trimming left V 3 bases short and J 4 bases short, with 7 bases between. CDR1 and CDR2 from the germline V gene are LNHDA and SQIVND (reference sequence). The CDR3 has 13 residues. The full variable domain, completed using reference TRBV19 and TRBJ2-1, is DGGITQSPKYLFRKEGQNVTLSCEQNLNHDAMYWYRQDPGQGLRLIYYSQIVNDFQKGDIAEGYSVSREKKESFPLTVTSAQKNPTAFYLCASSMGAYNEQFFGPGTRLTVL.

This clone was counted a few times. This chain links TRBV5-6 with TRBJ1-2, with TRBD1 matching 7 bases. CDR3 length equals 16 residues. V dropped 0 bases and J dropped 7; count of bases not matched to a gene: 12. Germline V gene lookup returns CDR1 SGHDT and CDR2 YYEEEE. CDR3 residues: CASSLVSARGFGGYTF. The CDR3 coding sequence is TGTGCCAGCAGCTTGGTGAGCGCCAGGGGGTTCGGTGGCTACACCTTC.

The chain couples TRBV7-2 to TRBJ2-7; TRBD1 aligns across 12 bases. This CDR3 has 16 amino acids. V was pared by 6 bases and J by 7 bases, with 13 bases of the junction left unmatched. Germline V lookup: CDR1 SGHTA, CDR2 FQGNSA. The CDR3 sequence is CASSLSGGQGAREQYF. The DNA of the CDR3 is TGTGCCAGCAGTCTATCGGGGGGACAGGGGGCGCGGGAGCAGTACTTC.

The chain links TRBV6-6 to TRBJ1-1, with 7 nucleotides matching TRBD1. Germline-derived CDR1 and CDR2 are MNHNY and SVGAGI (reference sequence). The length of the CDR3 is 12 residues. V shed 6 bases and J 11 bases; nucleotides not matched to a gene: 9. The CDR3 region has the DNA TGTGCCAGCAGCCCACCGACAGGGCAGGCTTTCTTT. Its translation: CASSPPTGQAFF.

The V call is TRBV25-1, the J call TRBJ1-5; D remains unclear. Germline CDR1 and CDR2: MGHDK and SYGVNS. Trimming stripped 6 bases from V and 2 bases from J, with 8 bases between. The CDR3 has 13 residues. The CDR3 DNA sequence: TGTGCCAGCAGCCAGGAGGGCAATCAGCCCCAGCATTTT. Protein: CASSQEGNQPQHF.

The genes are TRBV7-8 and TRBJ1-1; D uncertain. V was cut by 1 base and J by 8 bases, with 5 bases left in between. Germline values: CDR1 SGHVS, CDR2 FQNEAQ. This CDR3 contains 11 residues. CDR3 residues: CASSLVREAFF. CDR3 DNA: TGTGCCAGCAGCTTAGTCAGGGAAGCTTTCTTT.

CDR3 amino acids: CASAPQGVGNQPQHF. The CDR3 region has the DNA TGTGCCAGCGCCCCACAGGGGGTAGGCAATCAGCCCCAGCATTTT. The chain employs TRBV28 and TRBJ1-5; TRBD1 matches 8 bases. V lost 8 bases to trimming and J lost 2 bases; unmatched junction nucleotides: 8. Germline CDR1 and CDR2: MDHEN and SYDVKM. The length of the CDR3 is 15 residues.

The V gene is TRBV4-3, the J gene TRBJ2-3; TRBD1 aligns across 8 bases. The CDR3 loop spans 14 amino acids. With V trimmed by 3 bases and J by 1 base, 0 bases remained unmatched. CDR1 is LGHNA and CDR2 is YSLEER in the germline V gene. The DNA of the CDR3 is TGCGCCAGCAGCCAGGACAGGGGCACAGATACGCAGTATTTT. It is translated as CASSQDRGTDTQYF.

A few counts support this clone. The chain recombines TRBV18 with TRBJ2-5; 9 bases map to TRBD1. CDR1 KGHSH and CDR2 LQKENI come from the germline V gene. V dropped 4 bases and J dropped 4; count of bases not matched to a gene: 7. CDR3 size: 15 residues. CDR3 amino acids: CASSQLTGGLETQYF. The DNA of the CDR3 is TGTGCCAGCTCACAACTCACAGGGGGCCTAGAGACCCAGTACTTC.